This is a list of T cell receptor beta chains from one sample in a study of Graves' ophthalmopathy and Graves' hyperthyroidism. Each CDR3 protein gets one entry after TCRdb re-called the multiplex PCR reads with MiXCR. The table shows a few hundred thousand distinct CDR3 sequences, with 15% to 20% occurring only once. The sequenced material came from peripheral blood. The receptors come from an adult woman with stable Graves' hyperthyroidism. Both conserved end residues are part of each CDR3. Each record gives: clone size, V gene, D gene, J gene, CDR3 protein, CDR3 DNA. The D gene is left open where the match is weak. Clone size is stated in some rows and not others, as once, few, many or a class when expanded.

clone_size: many
v_call: TRBV5-1
d_call: -
j_call: TRBJ1-1
cdr3_aa: CASSSGPRAFF
cdr3_nt: TGCGCCAGCAGCTCAGGACCGCGGGCTTTCTTT

clone_size: many
v_call: TRBV20-1
d_call: -
j_call: TRBJ1-5
cdr3_aa: CSASPGPGQPQHF
cdr3_nt: TGCAGTGCTAGTCCGGGGCCTGGGCAGCCCCAGCATTTT

clone_size: -
v_call: TRBV6-1
d_call: TRBD1
j_call: TRBJ2-7
cdr3_aa: CASSEGTGQGHEQYF
cdr3_nt: TGTGCCAGCAGTGAAGGAACGGGACAGGGCCACGAGCAGTACTTC

clone_size: -
v_call: TRBV6-5
d_call: TRBD1
j_call: TRBJ2-7
cdr3_aa: CASSYPGQGAVEQYF
cdr3_nt: TGTGCCAGCAGTTACCCTGGACAGGGGGCTGTCGAGCAGTACTTC

clone_size: many
v_call: TRBV18
d_call: -
j_call: TRBJ2-5
cdr3_aa: CASSQPFQETQYF
cdr3_nt: TGTGCCAGCTCACAGCCCTTCCAAGAGACCCAGTACTTC

clone_size: many
v_call: TRBV7-9
d_call: TRBD2
j_call: TRBJ2-7
cdr3_aa: CASSQKVEAGVYEQYF
cdr3_nt: TGTGCCAGCAGCCAAAAAGTAGAAGCGGGAGTGTACGAGCAGTACTTC

clone_size: -
v_call: TRBV30
d_call: -
j_call: TRBJ1-2
cdr3_aa: CAWSLRFGDWGYTF
cdr3_nt: TGTGCCTGGAGTCTACGTTTTGGTGACTGGGGCTACACCTTC

clone_size: many
v_call: TRBV11-2
d_call: TRBD1
j_call: TRBJ2-7
cdr3_aa: CASSKQEGTGVRHF
cdr3_nt: TGTGCCAGCAGCAAACAAGAGGGGACAGGGGTACGGCACTTC

clone_size: -
v_call: TRBV14
d_call: TRBD2
j_call: TRBJ2-7
cdr3_aa: CASSPLGGEESYEQYF
cdr3_nt: TGTGCCAGCAGCCCCCTGGGGGGGGAAGAGTCCTACGAGCAGTACTTC

clone_size: many
v_call: TRBV5-1
d_call: -
j_call: TRBJ1-2
cdr3_aa: CASSKERDYGYTF
cdr3_nt: TGCGCCAGCAGCAAGGAGCGGGACTATGGCTACACCTTC

clone_size: -
v_call: TRBV14
d_call: TRBD2
j_call: TRBJ2-2
cdr3_aa: CASSLLTSGSSGEPFF
cdr3_nt: TGTGCCAGCAGCCTCTTGACTAGCGGGAGTTCCGGGGAGCCGTTTTTT

clone_size: few
v_call: TRBV28
d_call: -
j_call: TRBJ2-2
cdr3_aa: CASSLTMGKLFF
cdr3_nt: TGTGCCAGCAGTTTAACTATGGGGAAGCTGTTTTTT

clone_size: many
v_call: TRBV2
d_call: -
j_call: TRBJ2-7
cdr3_aa: CASREDHYEQYF
cdr3_nt: TGTGCCAGCAGGGAGGACCACTACGAGCAGTACTTC

clone_size: many
v_call: TRBV5-1
d_call: -
j_call: TRBJ1-5
cdr3_aa: CASSPEGVTQPQHF
cdr3_nt: TGCGCCAGCAGCCCAGAAGGGGTAACTCAGCCCCAGCATTTT

clone_size: many
v_call: TRBV6-5
d_call: -
j_call: TRBJ1-2
cdr3_aa: CASSPAGRMDGYTF
cdr3_nt: TGTGCCAGCAGTCCCGCAGGCAGGATGGATGGCTACACCTTC

clone_size: -
v_call: TRBV27
d_call: -
j_call: TRBJ2-7
cdr3_aa: CASSFGTLSSYDQYF
cdr3_nt: TGTGCCAGCAGTTTTGGGACTCTGAGCTCCTACGATCAGTACTTC